This T cell receptor beta chain stems from a study of shared clonotypes between healthy human individuals. In the sorted-subset replicate PCRs, roughly 210 ng DNA, roughly 29,000 T cell genomes, was used. Clones were sequenced by immunoSEQ multiplex PCR, and TCRdb holds only the in-frame ones, with some missing. The sample holds about 600,000 clones, over 95% seen once. Germline V gene sequence: CDR1 MNHNY, CDR2 SVGAGI (reference sequence). This CDR3 spans 11 amino acids. V was shortened by 2 bases and J by 9 bases, with 4 bases between the two germline ends. CD45RO-negative, CCR7-positively selected cells formed the naive CD8 fraction, excluding terminally differentiated effector memory CD45RA+ cells.

The sample consisted of naive CD8+ T cells sorted from blood. The sequence was collected from a woman younger than 45 in good health. The J gene is TRBJ2-2, the V gene TRBV6-6; no clear D. CDR3 loop: CASSYGRELFF. The DNA for the CDR3 is TGTGCCAGCAGTTACGGGAGGGAGCTGTTTTTT.